A single sample gave rise to the 2 T cell receptor delta chains below, sequenced in a study of gamma-delta T cells after stem cell transplantation (dated by TCRdb to 2016 to 2017). Receptor libraries were prepared by RT-PCR. Sequenced on an Illumina MiSeq. TCRdb reanalyzed the public reads with the CATT caller, and identical DNA sequences were merged afterwards. This sample lists about 5,400 delta-chain clones; approximately 9.9% were detected once. Under 15% of the sample rests with the top ten. The sequencing sample was made of gamma-delta T cells. The receptors come from a human donor. It is not recorded whose cells these are; they may come from a transplant donor.

By share, this clone ranks as medium-sized. Other DNA sequences in this specimen translate into the identical CDR3. The chain couples TRDV2 to TRDJ1, with TRDD3 identical over 8 bases. J lost 4 bases, V lost 2 bases, and 14 bases had no gene match. The CDR3 spans 17 residues. The germline V gene has CDR1 GEAIGNYY and CDR2 EKD. This chain's CDR3 is CACDSLSSLGAGDKLIF. CDR3 DNA: TGTGCCTGTGACAGTTTGTCCTCACTGGGGGCTGGCGATAAACTCATCTTT.

V is TRDV2 and J is TRDJ1; 8 bases match TRDD3. Germline assignment: CDR1 GEAIGNYY and CDR2 EKD. The trim removed 0 bases at V and 8 bases at J, leaving 13 bases unmatched. The CDR3 sequence is 16 residues long. The CDR3 sequence: CACDTVGDWSPQKLIF. The CDR3 DNA is TGTGCCTGTGACACCGTGGGGGATTGGTCCCCCCAAAAACTCATCTTT.